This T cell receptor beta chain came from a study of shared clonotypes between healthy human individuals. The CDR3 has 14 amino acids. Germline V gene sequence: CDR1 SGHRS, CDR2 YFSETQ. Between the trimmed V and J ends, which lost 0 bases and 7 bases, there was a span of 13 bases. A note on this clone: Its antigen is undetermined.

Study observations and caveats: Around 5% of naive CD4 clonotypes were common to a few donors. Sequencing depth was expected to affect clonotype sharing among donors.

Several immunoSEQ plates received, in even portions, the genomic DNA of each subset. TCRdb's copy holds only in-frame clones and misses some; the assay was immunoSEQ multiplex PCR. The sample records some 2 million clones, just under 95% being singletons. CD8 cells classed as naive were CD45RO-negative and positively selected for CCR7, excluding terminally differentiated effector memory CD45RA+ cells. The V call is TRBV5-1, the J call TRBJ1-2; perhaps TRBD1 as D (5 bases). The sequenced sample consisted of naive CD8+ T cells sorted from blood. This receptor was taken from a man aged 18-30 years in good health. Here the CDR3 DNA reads TGCGCCAGCAGCTTGGAAGGAGGGGTCTTTGGCTACACCTTC. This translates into CASSLEGGVFGYTF.